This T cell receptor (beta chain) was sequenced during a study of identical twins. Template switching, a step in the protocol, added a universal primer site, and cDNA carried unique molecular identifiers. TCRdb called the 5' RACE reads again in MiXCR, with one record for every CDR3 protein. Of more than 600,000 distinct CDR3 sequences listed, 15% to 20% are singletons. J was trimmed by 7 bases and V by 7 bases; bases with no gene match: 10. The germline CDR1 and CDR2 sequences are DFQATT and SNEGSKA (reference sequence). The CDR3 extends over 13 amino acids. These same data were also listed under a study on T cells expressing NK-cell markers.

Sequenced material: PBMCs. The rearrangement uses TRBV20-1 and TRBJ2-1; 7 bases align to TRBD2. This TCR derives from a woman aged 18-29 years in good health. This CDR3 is CSVETPGGNEQFF. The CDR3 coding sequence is TGCAGTGTTGAGACCCCCGGGGGGAATGAGCAGTTCTTC.